What follows is one TCR beta chain and its context. No antigen is known for it. The sample holds no much larger clone one base away, and base qualities are not on file. Interpreted using the paper, the treatment or condition label stands for: suppressive antiretroviral therapy. Cells were stimulated with a pool of overlapping HIV-1 Gag 15-mer peptides at roughly 1 ug per peptide per mL. Nonresponding CD40L-negative CD69-negative CD45RO-high memory CD4+ T cells were sorted as memory populations depleted of antigen-responding cells. HIV-1-infected adults in whom suppressive ART had been started during chronic infection were enrolled as participants. For at least 4 years, the participants' plasma HIV-1 RNA had been undetectable, below 50 copies/mL. To be included, participants needed a CD4+ T cell count above 400 cells/uL and a positive CMV serology. Before stimulation, PBMCs were isolated using density centrifugation and depleted of CD8+ T cells. Stimulation of CD8-depleted PBMCs was carried out for approximately 18 hours with anti-CD28/CD49d costimulation, CD40-blocking antibody and enfuvirtide, to prevent new infections. Cells were sorted on a Beckman Coulter MoFlo Legacy or XDP sorter, with propidium iodide excluding dead cells. The QIAamp DNA Mini Kit was used for genomic DNA extraction from samples above one million cells, and the Quick-DNA Microprep Kit was used otherwise.

The immunoSEQ hsTCRB assay version 4 in survey mode was used to sequence TCRbeta repertoires from genomic DNA. For TCRbeta sequencing, genomic DNA was diluted to around 9.7 ng/uL, with up to 1 ug used per sample. As for the original processing: Analysis of the TCRbeta data was done in ImmunoSeq Analyzer 3.0, and diversity was computed on productive nucleotide rearrangements. Using the Immunarch R package, lower-bound TCR diversity was estimated with the improved Chao index and clonality was estimated with the Gini coefficient. Nucleotide rearrangements that differed but encoded the same CDR3beta amino acid sequence were counted as separate clonotypes. Differential abundance analysis identified TCRbeta sequences significantly enriched in antigen-responding cells relative to anti-CD3/anti-CD28-activated cells. GLIPH2 clustered TCRs by predicted peptide-MHC specificity, both within individual participants and across merged participant data sets. TCRdb holds this immuneACCESS table with in-frame rearrangements only. Some clones are missing; in checked studies, unresolved V genes explain under half, and the rest has no known cause. The V and J calls and clone size were taken over from that table, and D and trimming were inferred from the DNA. Present in this sample are about 36,000 clones, 70% to 90% of which were seen just once. Around 5.4% of the sample is taken by the ten largest.

This entry is derived from a study of persistence of HIV-infected CD4 T cells (dated by TCRdb to the early 2020s). Regarding the study in general: CMV- and HIV-1 Gag-responding CD4+ T cells were isolated from ART-treated individuals so that antigen-driven clonal expansion of HIV-1-infected cells could be examined. In the cross-participant TCR cluster analysis, under ten participants were included for CMV and more than five participants were included for Gag. The median time participants had been on suppressive ART was about eight years. Peripheral blood samples of up to roughly 180 mL were obtained at multiple time points, with the exception of a couple of participants, for whom leukapheresis was performed at a single time point. Proviral sequencing was used to assess clonality among infected cells, whereas TCRbeta sequencing gauged the clonality of all cells within each sorted population. General study outcomes and caveats: Significantly lower TCRbeta richness was observed in CMV- and Gag-responding cells than in anti-CD3/anti-CD28-responding cells, and higher oligoclonality was observed in CMV-responding cells than in CD3/CD28-stimulated and Gag-responding cells. TCR oligoclonality correlated with proviral oligoclonality within the same sorted populations. Antigen-responding cells were enriched for degenerate expanded CDR3beta sequences, which suggests convergent selection of CD4+ responses to CMV and Gag. Bulk TCR analyses could not be restricted to the rare CMV-responding cells that actually carried HIV-1 proviruses. Few individuals were included in the study, and only a limited range of antigens was tested.

V is cut by 7 bases and J by 2 bases, and the space between the germline ends is 12 bases. The CDR3 spans 13 residues, from the cysteine through the phenylalanine. The CDR3 DNA has 39 bases and is translated from base 1. Taken from the germline V gene, the CDR1 and CDR2 loops are MDHEN and SYDVKM. The chain employs TRBV28 and TRBJ2-7; the D gene assignment is ambiguous. The receptor was isolated from an adult with HIV. The donor label of this sample is uncertain. This material consisted of cultured CD4+ T cells from PBMCs, taken from a patient who received antiretroviral therapy. The cell subset or site label of this sample denotes: CD40L-CD69- CD45RO-high memory CD4 T cells not responding to Gag peptides. The DNA sequence is given as TGTGCCAGCAATCGGTTTAATCCCTACGAGCAGTACTTC. Translation gives CASNRFNPYEQYF.